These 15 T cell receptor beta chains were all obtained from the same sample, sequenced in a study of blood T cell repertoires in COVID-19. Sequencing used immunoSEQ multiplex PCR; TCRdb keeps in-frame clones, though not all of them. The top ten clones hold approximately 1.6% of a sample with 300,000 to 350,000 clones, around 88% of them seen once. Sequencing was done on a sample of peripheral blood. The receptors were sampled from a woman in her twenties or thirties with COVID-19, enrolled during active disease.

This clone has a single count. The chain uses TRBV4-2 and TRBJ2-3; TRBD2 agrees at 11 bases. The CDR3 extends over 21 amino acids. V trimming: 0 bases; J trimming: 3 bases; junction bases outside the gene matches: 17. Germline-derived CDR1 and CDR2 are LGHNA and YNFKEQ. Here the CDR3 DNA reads TGTGCCAGCAGCCAAGATCCAAAAGCCGGCCCTAGCGGGGGGAGAACAGATACGCAGTATTTT. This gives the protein CASSQDPKAGPSGGRTDTQYF.

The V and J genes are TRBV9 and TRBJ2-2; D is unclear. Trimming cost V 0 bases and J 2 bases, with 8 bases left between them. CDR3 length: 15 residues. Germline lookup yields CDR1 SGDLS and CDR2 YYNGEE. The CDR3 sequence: CASSVDTINTGELFF. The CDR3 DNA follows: TGTGCCAGCAGCGTAGACACTATCAACACCGGGGAGCTGTTTTTT.

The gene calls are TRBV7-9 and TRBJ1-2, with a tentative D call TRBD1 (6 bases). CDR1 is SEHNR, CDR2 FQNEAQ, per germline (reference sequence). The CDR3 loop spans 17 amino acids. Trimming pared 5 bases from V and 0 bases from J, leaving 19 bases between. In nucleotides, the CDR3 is TGTGCCAGCAGCCCTCAAACCGGGACAACAACTAACTATGGCTACACCTTC. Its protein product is CASSPQTGTTTNYGYTF.

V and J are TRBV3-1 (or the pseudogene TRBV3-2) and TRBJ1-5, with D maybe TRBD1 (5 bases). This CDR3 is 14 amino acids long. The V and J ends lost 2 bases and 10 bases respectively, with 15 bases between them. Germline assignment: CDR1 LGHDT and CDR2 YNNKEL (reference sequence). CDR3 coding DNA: TGTGCCAGCAGCCAACTGGGGATTGGACAACCCCAGCATTTT. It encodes CASSQLGIGQPQHF.

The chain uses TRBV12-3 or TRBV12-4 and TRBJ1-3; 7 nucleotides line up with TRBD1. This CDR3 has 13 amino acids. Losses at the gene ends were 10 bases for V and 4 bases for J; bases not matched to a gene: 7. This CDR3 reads CATSTGYGNTIYF. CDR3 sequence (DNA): TGTGCCACATCGACAGGGTACGGAAACACCATATATTTT.

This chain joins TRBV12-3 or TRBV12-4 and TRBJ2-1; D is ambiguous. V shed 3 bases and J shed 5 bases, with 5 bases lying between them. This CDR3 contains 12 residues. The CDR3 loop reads CASSLSNNEQFF. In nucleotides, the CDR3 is TGTGCCAGCAGTTTGTCAAACAATGAGCAGTTCTTC.

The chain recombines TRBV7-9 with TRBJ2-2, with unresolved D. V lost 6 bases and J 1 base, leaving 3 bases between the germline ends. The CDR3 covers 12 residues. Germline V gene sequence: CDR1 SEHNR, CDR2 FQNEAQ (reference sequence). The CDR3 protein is CASSRNTGELFF. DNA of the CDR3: TGTGCCAGCAGTCGGAACACCGGGGAGCTGTTTTTT.

The CDR3 here is CASSKGTSGAPRDPDTQYF. The CDR3 nucleotides are TGTGCCAGCAGCAAGGGGACTAGCGGGGCACCTCGGGATCCAGATACGCAGTATTTT. The chain links TRBV21-1 to TRBJ2-3; no check of the table's D call, TRBD2, against the DNA was made. TRBV21-1 is tagged as a pseudogene. This CDR3 has 19 amino acids.

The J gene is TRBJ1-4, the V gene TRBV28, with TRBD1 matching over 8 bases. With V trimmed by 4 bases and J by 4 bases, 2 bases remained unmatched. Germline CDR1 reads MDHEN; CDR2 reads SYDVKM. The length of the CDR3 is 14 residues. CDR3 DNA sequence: TGTGCCAGCAGTTGGACAGGGTATAATGAAAAACTGTTTTTT. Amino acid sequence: CASSWTGYNEKLFF.

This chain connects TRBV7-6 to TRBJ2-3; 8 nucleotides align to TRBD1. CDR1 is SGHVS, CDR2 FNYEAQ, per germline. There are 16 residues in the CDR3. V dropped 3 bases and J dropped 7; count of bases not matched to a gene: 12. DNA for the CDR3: TGTGCCAGCAGCTTGGGCCAGGGGGCGCGAGATAATACGCAGTATTTT. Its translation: CASSLGQGARDNTQYF.

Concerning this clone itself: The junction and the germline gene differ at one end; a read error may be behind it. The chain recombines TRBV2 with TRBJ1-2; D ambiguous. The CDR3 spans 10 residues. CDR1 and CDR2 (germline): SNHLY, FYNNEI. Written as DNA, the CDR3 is TGTGCCAGCAGTGAACGCAGGCGAGCCTTC. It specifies CASSERRRAF.

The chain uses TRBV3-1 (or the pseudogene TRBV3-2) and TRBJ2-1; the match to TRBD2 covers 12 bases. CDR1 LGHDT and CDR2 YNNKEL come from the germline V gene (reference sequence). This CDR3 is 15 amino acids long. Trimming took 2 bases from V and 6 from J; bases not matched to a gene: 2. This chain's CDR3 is CASSQLAGGSNEQFF. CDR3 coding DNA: TGTGCCAGCAGCCAACTAGCGGGGGGGAGCAATGAGCAGTTCTTC.

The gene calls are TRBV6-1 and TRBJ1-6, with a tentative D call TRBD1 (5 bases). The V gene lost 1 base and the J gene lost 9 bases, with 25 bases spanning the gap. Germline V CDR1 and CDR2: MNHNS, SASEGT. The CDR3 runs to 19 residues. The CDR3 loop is CASSEDLGGKRAAGSPLHF. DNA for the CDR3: TGTGCCAGCAGTGAAGATCTCGGGGGAAAGCGCGCCGCGGGTTCACCCCTCCACTTT.

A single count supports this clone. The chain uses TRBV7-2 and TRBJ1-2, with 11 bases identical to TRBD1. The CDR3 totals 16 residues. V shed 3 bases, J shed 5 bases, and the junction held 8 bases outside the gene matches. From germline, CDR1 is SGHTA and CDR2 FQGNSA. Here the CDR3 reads CASSFPRDRGLYGYTF. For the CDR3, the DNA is TGTGCCAGCAGCTTCCCCCGGGACAGGGGGTTATATGGCTACACCTTC.

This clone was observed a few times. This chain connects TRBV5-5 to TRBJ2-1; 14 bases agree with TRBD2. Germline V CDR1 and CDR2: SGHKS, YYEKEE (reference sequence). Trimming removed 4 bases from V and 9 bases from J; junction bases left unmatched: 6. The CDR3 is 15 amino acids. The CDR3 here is CASSGTSGGGGEQFF. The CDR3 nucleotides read TGTGCCAGCAGCGGGACTAGCGGGGGAGGTGGTGAGCAGTTCTTC.